Listed below are T cell receptor beta chains from one sample, sequenced in a study of T cells in Graves' hyperthyroidism and ophthalmopathy. TCRdb fed the multiplex PCR reads into MiXCR, producing one record per CDR3 protein. The profile shows 600,000 to 850,000 distinct CDR3 sequences, roughly a sixth of them singletons. The specimen was blood. All receptors derive from a woman in her 50s with Graves' hyperthyroidism that later progressed to Graves' ophthalmopathy. Both conserved end residues are part of each CDR3. D genes are given only for firm matches. A clone size is listed for some rows: how often the clone was seen (once, few, many), or a class if it is expanded.

size	V	D	J	CDR3	DNA
-	TRBV5-1	TRBD2	TRBJ2-2	CASSLSSGFTGELFF	TGCGCCAGCAGCTTGTCTAGCGGGTTCACCGGGGAGCTGTTTTTT
-	TRBV25-1	TRBD2	TRBJ2-5	CASKLGRGIQETQYF	TGTGCCAGCAAATTGGGGAGGGGCATCCAAGAGACCCAGTACTTC
-	TRBV10-3	-	TRBJ2-2	CAISESHRRTSNTGELFF	TGTGCCATCAGTGAGTCGCATCGCAGGACATCGAACACCGGGGAGCTGTTTTTT
-	TRBV14	-	TRBJ1-1	CASRAVLNTEAFF	TGTGCCAGCAGAGCGGTTCTTAACACTGAAGCTTTCTTT
few	TRBV10-1	TRBD2	TRBJ2-3	CASSEWGGDTQYF	TGCGCCAGCAGTGAGTGGGGAGGGGATACGCAGTATTTT
few	TRBV30	-	TRBJ1-4	CAWSVGNVRNEKLFF	TGTGCCTGGAGTGTAGGAAACGTCAGAAATGAAAAACTGTTTTTT
-	TRBV18	TRBD1	TRBJ2-7	CASSNAGTGHEQYF	TGTGCCAGCTCCAACGCAGGGACAGGCCACGAGCAGTACTTC
few	TRBV5-1	TRBD2	TRBJ2-1	CASSFRLAGGTYNEQFF	TGCGCCAGCAGCTTCAGGCTAGCGGGGGGAACCTACAATGAGCAGTTCTTC
-	TRBV3-1	-	TRBJ1-1	CASSQDGHAVNTEAFF	TGTGCCAGCAGCCAAGATGGTCACGCAGTGAACACTGAAGCTTTCTTT
many	TRBV30	-	TRBJ1-2	CAWSANYGYTF	TGTGCCTGGAGCGCTAACTATGGCTACACCTTC
few	TRBV7-6	-	TRBJ2-7	CASSLSPGPGLYEQYF	TGTGCCAGCAGCTTATCCCCGGGACCAGGGTTGTACGAGCAGTACTTC
few	TRBV7-6	-	TRBJ2-3	CASSLYGAPDTQYF	TGTGCCAGCAGCTTATATGGGGCTCCAGATACGCAGTATTTT
-	TRBV18	-	TRBJ2-1	CASSPLLTGNNEQFF	TGTGCCAGCTCACCACTTCTCACGGGAAACAATGAGCAGTTCTTC
few	TRBV24-1	-	TRBJ2-1	CATSDSGTQYYNEQFF	TGTGCCACCAGTGATTCCGGGACGCAGTACTACAATGAGCAGTTCTTC
-	TRBV6-1	TRBD1	TRBJ1-5	CASTKTGGHNQPQHF	TGTGCCAGCACCAAAACAGGGGGCCACAATCAGCCCCAGCATTTT
few	TRBV18	-	TRBJ2-2	CASSPFHPGELFF	TGTGCCAGCTCACCATTTCACCCCGGGGAGCTGTTTTTT
many	TRBV7-9	-	TRBJ2-3	CASSDSGGLTDTQYF	TGTGCCAGCAGCGACTCCGGGGGGCTCACAGATACGCAGTATTTT
-	TRBV4-1	-	TRBJ1-4	CASSQAIGASNEKLFF	TGCGCCAGCAGCCAAGCGATAGGGGCCTCTAATGAAAAACTGTTTTTT
-	TRBV6-1	-	TRBJ1-1	CASTYQAGEAFF	TGTGCCAGCACCTACCAGGCGGGTGAAGCTTTCTTT
-	TRBV14	-	TRBJ2-5	CASSQDPRETQYF	TGTGCCAGCAGCCAAGATCCGAGGGAGACCCAGTACTTC
many	TRBV18	-	TRBJ1-5	CASSPPSNQPQHF	TGTGCCAGCTCACCACCGAGCAATCAGCCCCAGCATTTT
-	TRBV9	-	TRBJ1-1	CASSVEGDSTEAFF	TGTGCCAGCAGCGTAGAAGGGGATTCGACTGAAGCTTTCTTT
many	TRBV20-1	-	TRBJ2-7	CSANPGVAYEQYF	TGCAGTGCTAATCCCGGCGTTGCCTACGAGCAGTACTTC